This entry features one T cell receptor (beta chain) sequence. Its cognate antigen is unknown. A much larger clone lies one base from this, so it may be a read error. TCRdb used MiXCR to reprocess the PCR reads, holding one entry per CDR3 protein. The sample includes 37,000 or so distinct CDR3 sequences, roughly 22% of them seen just once. The CD8+CD4-CCR7+CD45RA+ phenotype defined the sorted naive CD8 T cells. This entry is derived from a study of molecular identifiers for immune sequencing clone quantification. The CDR3 is 15 residues long. The germline V gene encodes CDR1 MDHEN and CDR2 SYDVKM. Study-level results: Effector cells kept over 99% of their molecules in clones above 20 RNA copies, while naive cells kept under 1% there.

The sequence derives from a human donor in good health. Some libraries in this study had Jurkat cell RNA spiked in. The rearrangement uses TRBV28 and TRBJ2-1; TRBD1 or TRBD2 may be the D gene (5 bases each). Sequenced material: naive CD8+ T cells from blood, with Jurkat cell RNA spiked in. Subset meaning: FACS-sorted CD8+CD4-CCR7+CD45RA+ naive T cells. CDR3 bases: TGTGCCAGCAGTTCTGAGAGGGGTCCCAAGAATGAGCAGCTCTTC. Amino acids: CASSSERGPKNEQLF. The entire variable domain, with the rest obtained from reference TRBV28 and TRBJ2-1, is as follows: DVKVTQSSRYLVKRTGEKVFLECVQDMDHENMFWYRQDPGLGLRLIYFSYDVKMKEKGDIPEGYSVSREKKERFSLILESASTNQTSMYLCASSSERGPKNEQLFGPGTRLTVL.